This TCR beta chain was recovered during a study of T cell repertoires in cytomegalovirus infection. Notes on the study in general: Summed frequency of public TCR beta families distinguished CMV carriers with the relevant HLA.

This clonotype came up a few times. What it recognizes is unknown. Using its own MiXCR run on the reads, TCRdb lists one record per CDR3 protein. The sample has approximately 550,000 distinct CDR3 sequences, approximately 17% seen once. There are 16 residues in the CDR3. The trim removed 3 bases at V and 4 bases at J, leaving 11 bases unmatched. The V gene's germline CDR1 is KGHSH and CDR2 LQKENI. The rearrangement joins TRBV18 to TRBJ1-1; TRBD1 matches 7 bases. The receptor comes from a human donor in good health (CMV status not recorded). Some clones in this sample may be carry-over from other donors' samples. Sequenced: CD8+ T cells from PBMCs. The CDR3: CASSPGRGRVSTEAFF. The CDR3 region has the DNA TGTGCCAGCTCACCTGGGAGGGGGCGGGTGAGCACTGAAGCTTTCTTT. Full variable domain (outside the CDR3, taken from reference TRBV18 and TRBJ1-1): NAGVMQNPRHLVRRRGQEARLRCSPMKGHSHVYWYRQLPEEGLKFMVYLQKENIIDESGMPKERFSAEFPKEGPSILRIQQVVRGDSAAYFCASSPGRGRVSTEAFFGQGTRLTVV.